These 18 T cell receptor beta chains share one sample of origin, sequenced in a study of T cells expressing NK-cell markers. TCRdb re-called the 5' RACE reads and gives one entry per CDR3 protein, without DNA. The sample totals about 150,000 distinct CDR3 sequences. The sequenced material came from blood T cells: a sorted CD56 or NKG2C T cell subset, CD4+ or CD8+ T cells, or bulk PBMC T cells (not recorded which). The source of these receptors is a woman aged 45-65 years in good health.

This chain links TRBV12-3 or TRBV12-4 with TRBJ1-6. The CDR3 covers 13 residues. This CDR3 reads CASSLALNSPLHF.

J is TRBJ2-3 and V is TRBV27; TCRdb proposes TRBD2, but this gene call is untestable without DNA. The CDR3 runs 17 residues. Germline values: CDR1 MNHEY, CDR2 SMNVEV (reference sequence). The CDR3 loop is CATSRLAGGPSTDTQYF.

Here the CDR3 reads CASSDSSGSMDTQYF. The J gene is TRBJ2-3, the V gene TRBV6-4; the D gene TCRdb calls, TRBD2, cannot be checked with no DNA. The CDR3 runs 15 residues. Germline CDR1 and CDR2: MRHNA and SNTAGT.

This sequence joins TRBV11-3 and TRBJ2-4. This CDR3 contains 15 residues. Germline CDR1 SGHNT, CDR2 YENEEA. Here the CDR3 reads CASSPPKMGKNIQYF.

The chain couples TRBV7-3 to TRBJ2-3; TCRdb outputs TRBD1, but without DNA this stays unchecked. CDR1 and CDR2 (germline): SGHTA, FQGTGA. The CDR3 is 15 amino acids. The CDR3 protein is CASSLSWDETDTQYF. The whole variable domain, remainder taken from reference TRBV7-3 and TRBJ2-3, is GAGVSQTPSNKVTEKGKYVELRCDPISGHTALYWYRQSLGQGPEFLIYFQGTGAADDSGLPNDRFFAVRPEGSVSTLKIQRTERGDSAVYLCASSLSWDETDTQYFGPGTRLTVL.

The gene calls are TRBV2 and TRBJ1-1. The CDR3 loop spans 14 amino acids. Germline V CDR1 and CDR2: SNHLY, FYNNEI. Here the CDR3 reads CASSEATANPEAFF. Supplemented by reference TRBV2 and TRBJ1-1, the full variable domain reads EPEVTQTPSHQVTQMGQEVILRCVPISNHLYFYWYRQILGQKVEFLVSFYNNEISEKSEIFDDQFSVERPDGSNFTLKIRSTKLEDSAMYFCASSEATANPEAFFGQGTRLTVV.

The chain combines TRBV27 with TRBJ1-2. The CDR3 sequence is 14 residues long. Germline CDR1 reads MNHEY; CDR2 reads SMNVEV (reference sequence). The CDR3 spells CASSPFQSNYGYTF.

The rearrangement links TRBV24-1 to TRBJ2-7; the TCRdb D gene call, TRBD1, has no DNA to confirm it. The CDR3 totals 16 residues. Germline values: CDR1 KGHDR, CDR2 SFDVKD. CDR3 loop: CATSDFDGQGGYEQYF.

The chain joins TRBV2 to TRBJ2-4; the TCRdb D gene call, TRBD2, has no DNA to confirm it. The germline V gene has CDR1 SNHLY and CDR2 FYNNEI. The CDR3 has 14 residues. The CDR3 is CASVPASEGNIQYF.

The chain joins TRBV11-3 to TRBJ2-4. Germline V gene lookup returns CDR1 SGHNT and CDR2 YENEEA. The CDR3 extends over 16 amino acids. The CDR3 sequence: CASSLDMGLAKNIQYF.

The chain is built from TRBV14 and TRBJ2-1; TCRdb gives TRBD2 as the D gene, but with no DNA this cannot be confirmed. CDR1 SGHDN and CDR2 FVKESK come from the germline V gene. The CDR3 covers 16 residues. The CDR3 reads CASSLRDWSSYNEQFF.

The J gene is TRBJ2-1, the V gene TRBV6-1; TCRdb lists TRBD2, though no DNA is available to test this call. The CDR3 length is 18 residues. The germline gives CDR1 MNHNS, CDR2 SASEGT. Here the CDR3 reads CASSEPPSGSLLYNEQFF.

The genes are TRBV4-2 and TRBJ2-7; the D gene TCRdb calls, TRBD1, cannot be checked with no DNA. Per the germline V gene, CDR1 is LGHNA and CDR2 is YNFKEQ. The CDR3 has 13 residues. CDR3 amino acids: CASSKTDRGEQYF.

The chain links TRBV14 to TRBJ2-2; the TCRdb D gene call, TRBD1, has no DNA to confirm it. In germline, CDR1 is SGHDN, CDR2 FVKESK. This CDR3 is 15 amino acids long. CDR3 amino acids: CASSQWTGYTGELFF.

The chain employs TRBV28 and TRBJ2-2. The CDR3 is 17 residues long. CDR1 MDHEN and CDR2 SYDVKM come from the germline V gene. The CDR3 protein is CASSFPKAGMNTGELFF.

The chain carries TRBV24-1 and TRBJ2-2; the D call of TRBD1 rests on TCRdb alone, since no DNA is present to check it. Germline values: CDR1 KGHDR, CDR2 SFDVKD. The CDR3 runs to 20 residues. The CDR3 region is CATSDSQGADLFANTGELFF.

The CDR3 loop is CASGLPLTTGDYEQYF. The rearrangement uses TRBV12-5 and TRBJ2-7; TCRdb's assignment of TRBD1 cannot be checked, as there is no DNA. From germline, CDR1 is LGHNT and CDR2 FRNRAP. CDR3 size: 16 residues.

The gene calls are TRBV4-2 and TRBJ2-7; TCRdb names TRBD1, which stays unverified in the absence of DNA. CDR1 is LGHNA and CDR2 is YNFKEQ in the germline V gene. This CDR3 spans 20 amino acids. The CDR3 is CASSQDWGHPSSGRSYEQYF.